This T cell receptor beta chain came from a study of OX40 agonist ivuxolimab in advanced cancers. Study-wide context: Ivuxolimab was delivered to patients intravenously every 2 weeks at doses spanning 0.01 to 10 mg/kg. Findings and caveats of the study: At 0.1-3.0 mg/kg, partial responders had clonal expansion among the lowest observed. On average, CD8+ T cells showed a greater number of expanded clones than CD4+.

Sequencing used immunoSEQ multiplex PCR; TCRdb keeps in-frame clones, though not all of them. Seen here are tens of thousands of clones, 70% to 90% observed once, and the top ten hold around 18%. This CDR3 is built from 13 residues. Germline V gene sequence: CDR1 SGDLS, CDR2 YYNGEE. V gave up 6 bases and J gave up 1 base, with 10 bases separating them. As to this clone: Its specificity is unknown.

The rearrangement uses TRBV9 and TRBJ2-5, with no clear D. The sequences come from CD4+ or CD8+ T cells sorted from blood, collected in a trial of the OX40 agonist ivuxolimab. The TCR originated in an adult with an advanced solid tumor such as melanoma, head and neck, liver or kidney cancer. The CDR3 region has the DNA TGTGCCAGCAACCGAGAATTCCAAGAGACCCAGTACTTC. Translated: CASNREFQETQYF.